This T cell receptor beta chain derives from a study of radiation and T cells in renal cell carcinoma. Study results and caveats: Top tumor clonotypes rose in blood 2 weeks post-radiation, then contracted.

TCRdb's table, derived via immunoSEQ multiplex PCR, lists solely in-frame clones and lacks some. The sample includes under 100,000 clones, just under 85% seen only once; the top ten take under 10%. CDR3 length: 19 residues. V was clipped by 4 bases and J by 3 bases; unmatched bases: 14. Per the germline V gene, CDR1 is SGDLS and CDR2 is YYNGEE. Specified time point: blood 4 weeks post-SBRT, at nephrectomy. This sample's treatment: 15 Gy SBRT to primary tumor, nephrectomy 4 weeks later. Nephrectomy followed 15 Gy stereotactic body radiation by 4 weeks. This renal cell carcinoma was of the clear cell type. A remark on this clone: Antigen unknown.

This specimen was blood, taken from a patient whose treatment included radiotherapy and nephrectomy. The sequence derives from a man in his fifties or sixties with renal cell carcinoma. The gene calls are TRBV9 and TRBJ1-6, with 9 bases that match TRBD1. The CDR3 sequence: CASSSGTGLSPYYNSPLHF. DNA for the CDR3: TGTGCCAGCAGCTCCGGGACAGGGCTTTCACCATACTATAATTCACCCCTCCACTTT.